This T cell receptor beta chain was observed in a study of CD8 T cells in Susac syndrome. After extraction with the RNeasy kit, roughly 0.5 to 1 ug of the RNA was reverse transcribed using random hexamers. Using its own MiXCR run on the immunoSEQ multiplex PCR reads, TCRdb lists one record per CDR3 protein. The sample gives roughly 200,000 distinct CDR3 sequences, roughly 95% of which show up once; 0.093% is in the top ten. Germline V lookup: CDR1 LNHNV, CDR2 YYDKDF (reference sequence). The CDR3 is 15 residues long. V shed 3 bases and J shed 0 bases, with 9 bases lying between them. From blood CD8+ and CD4+ T cells, TCR beta sequences were generated.

The chain has TRBV15 and TRBJ1-5, with unresolved D. This sequence was found in a human donor with multiple sclerosis. Sequenced sample: CD4+ T cells from PBMCs. The CDR3 DNA sequence: TGTGCCACCAGCAGCAGACAAGATAGCAATCAGCCCCAGCATTTT. Protein sequence: CATSSRQDSNQPQHF.